The following is a T cell receptor beta chain sequence with its context. Reverse transcription of about 0.5 to 1 ug RNA was carried out with random hexamers. Each CDR3 protein gets one entry after TCRdb re-called the immunoSEQ multiplex PCR reads with MiXCR. The repertoire holds about 400,000 distinct CDR3 sequences, with roughly 85% as singletons. The record originates from a study of CD8 T cells in Susac syndrome. The CDR3 is made up of 14 amino acids. Germline loops: CDR1 MNHEY, CDR2 SMNVEV (reference sequence). Trimming took off 2 bases at V and 4 bases at J, with 9 bases between the two ends. Sequenced sample: CD8+ T cells from PBMCs. The chain couples TRBV27 to TRBJ1-5; D is undetermined. This clonotype was obtained from a human donor with multiple sclerosis. CDR3 in DNA: TGTGCCAGCAGTTTAGGGGAGCCTAATCAGCCCCAGCATTTT. This translates into CASSLGEPNQPQHF.